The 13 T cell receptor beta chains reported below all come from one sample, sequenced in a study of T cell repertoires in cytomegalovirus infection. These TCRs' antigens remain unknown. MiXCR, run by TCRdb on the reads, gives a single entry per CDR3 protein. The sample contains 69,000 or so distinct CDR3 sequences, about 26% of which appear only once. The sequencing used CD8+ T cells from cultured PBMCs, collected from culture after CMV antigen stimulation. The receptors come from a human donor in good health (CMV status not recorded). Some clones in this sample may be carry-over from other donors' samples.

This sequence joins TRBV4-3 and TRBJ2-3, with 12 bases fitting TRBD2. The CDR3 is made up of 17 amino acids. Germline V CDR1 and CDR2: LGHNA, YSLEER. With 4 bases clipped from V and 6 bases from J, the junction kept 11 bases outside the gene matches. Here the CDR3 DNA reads TGCGCCAGCAGCCCTGGGGCTAGCGGGGGGGAGGGGGATACGCAGTATTTT. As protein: CASSPGASGGEGDTQYF.

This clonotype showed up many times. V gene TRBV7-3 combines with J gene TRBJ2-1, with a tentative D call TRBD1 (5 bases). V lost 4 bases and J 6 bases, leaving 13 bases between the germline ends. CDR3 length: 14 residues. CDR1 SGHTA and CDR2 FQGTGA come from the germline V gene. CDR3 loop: CASSYNSQGNEQFF. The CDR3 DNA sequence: TGTGCCAGCAGCTACAACTCGCAGGGCAATGAGCAGTTCTTC. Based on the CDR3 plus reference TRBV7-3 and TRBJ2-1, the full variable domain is GAGVSQTPSNKVTEKGKYVELRCDPISGHTALYWYRQSLGQGPEFLIYFQGTGAADDSGLPNDRFFAVRPEGSVSTLKIQRTERGDSAVYLCASSYNSQGNEQFFGPGTRLTVL.

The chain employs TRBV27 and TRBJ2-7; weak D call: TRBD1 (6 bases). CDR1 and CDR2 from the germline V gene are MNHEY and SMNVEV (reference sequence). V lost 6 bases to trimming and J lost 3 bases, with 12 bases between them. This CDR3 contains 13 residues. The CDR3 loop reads CASSMVQGYEQYF. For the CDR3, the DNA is TGTGCCAGCAGCATGGTACAGGGCTACGAGCAGTACTTC.

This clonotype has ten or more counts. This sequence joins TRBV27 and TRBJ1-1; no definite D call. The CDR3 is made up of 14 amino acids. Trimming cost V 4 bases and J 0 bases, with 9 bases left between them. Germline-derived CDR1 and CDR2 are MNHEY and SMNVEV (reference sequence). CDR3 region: CASSYLDMNTEAFF. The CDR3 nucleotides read TGTGCCAGCAGTTATCTAGATATGAACACTGAAGCTTTCTTT.

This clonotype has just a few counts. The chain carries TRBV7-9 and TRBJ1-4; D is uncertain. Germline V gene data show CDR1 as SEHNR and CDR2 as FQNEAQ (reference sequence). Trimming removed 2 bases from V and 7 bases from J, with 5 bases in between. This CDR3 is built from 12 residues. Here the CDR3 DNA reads TGTGCCAGCAGCTTAAGAGCTGAAAAACTGTTTTTT. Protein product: CASSLRAEKLFF.

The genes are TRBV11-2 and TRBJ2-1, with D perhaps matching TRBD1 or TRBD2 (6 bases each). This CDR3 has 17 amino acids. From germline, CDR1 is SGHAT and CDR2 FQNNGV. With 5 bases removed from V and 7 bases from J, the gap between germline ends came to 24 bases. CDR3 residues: CASSRNTYREGGNEQFF. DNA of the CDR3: TGTGCCAGCAGCCGAAATACTTATCGGGAAGGGGGGAATGAGCAGTTCTTC.

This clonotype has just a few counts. The CDR3 nucleotides read TGTGCCAGCAGCTACAGACAGGGAGACTATAATTCACCCCTCCACTTT. Amino acids: CASSYRQGDYNSPLHF. V and J are TRBV5-6 and TRBJ1-6, with TRBD1 matching 7 bases. V shed 3 bases and J 3 bases; nucleotides not matched to a gene: 6. CDR3 size: 16 residues. Germline CDR1 reads SGHDT; CDR2 reads YYEEEE.

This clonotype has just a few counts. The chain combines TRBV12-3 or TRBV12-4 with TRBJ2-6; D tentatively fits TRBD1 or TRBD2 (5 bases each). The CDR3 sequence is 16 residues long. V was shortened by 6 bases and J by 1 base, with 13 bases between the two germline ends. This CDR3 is CASSSQEGSGANVLTF. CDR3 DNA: TGTGCCAGCAGCTCCCAAGAGGGGTCTGGGGCCAACGTCCTGACTTTC.

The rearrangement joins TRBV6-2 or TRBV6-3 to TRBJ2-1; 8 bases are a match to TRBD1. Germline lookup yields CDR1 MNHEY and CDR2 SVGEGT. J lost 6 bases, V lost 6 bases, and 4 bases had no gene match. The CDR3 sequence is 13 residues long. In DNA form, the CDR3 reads TGTGCCAGCAGATTAACAGGGGGCAATGAGCAGTTCTTC. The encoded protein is CASRLTGGNEQFF.

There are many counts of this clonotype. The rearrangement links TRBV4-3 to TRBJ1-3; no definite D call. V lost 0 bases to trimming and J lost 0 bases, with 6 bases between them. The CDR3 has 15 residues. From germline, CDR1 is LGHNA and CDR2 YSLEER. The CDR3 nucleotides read TGCGCCAGCAGCCAAGATGTGGGCTCTGGAAACACCATATATTTT. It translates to CASSQDVGSGNTIYF.

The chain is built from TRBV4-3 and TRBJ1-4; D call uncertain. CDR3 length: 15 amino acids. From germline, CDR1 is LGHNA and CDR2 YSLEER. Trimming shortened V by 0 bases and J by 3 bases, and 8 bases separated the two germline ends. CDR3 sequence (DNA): TGCGCCAGCAGCCAAGATCCGTTCTCTAATGAAAAACTGTTTTTT. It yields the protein CASSQDPFSNEKLFF.

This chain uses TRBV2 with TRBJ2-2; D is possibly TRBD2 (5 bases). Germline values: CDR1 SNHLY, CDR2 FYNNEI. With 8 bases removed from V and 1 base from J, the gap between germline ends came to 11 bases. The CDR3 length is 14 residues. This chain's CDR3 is CASARGLNTGELFF. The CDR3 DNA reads TGTGCCAGCGCGAGAGGGCTGAACACCGGGGAGCTGTTTTTT.

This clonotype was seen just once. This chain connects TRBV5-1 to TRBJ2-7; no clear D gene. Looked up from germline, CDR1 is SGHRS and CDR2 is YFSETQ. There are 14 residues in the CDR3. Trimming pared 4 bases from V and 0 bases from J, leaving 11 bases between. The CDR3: CASSDRTSSYEQYF. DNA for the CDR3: TGCGCCAGCAGCGATAGGACGAGCTCCTACGAGCAGTACTTC.